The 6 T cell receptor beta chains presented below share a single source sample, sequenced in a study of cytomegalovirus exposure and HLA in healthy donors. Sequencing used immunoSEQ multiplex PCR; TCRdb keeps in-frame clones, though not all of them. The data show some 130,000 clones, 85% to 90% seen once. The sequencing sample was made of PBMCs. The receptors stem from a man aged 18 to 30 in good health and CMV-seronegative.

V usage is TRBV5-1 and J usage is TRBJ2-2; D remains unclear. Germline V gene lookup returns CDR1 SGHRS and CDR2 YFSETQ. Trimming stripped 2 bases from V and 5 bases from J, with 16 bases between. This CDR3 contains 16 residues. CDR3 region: CASSFGPRNPTGELFF. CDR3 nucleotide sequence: TGCGCCAGCAGCTTCGGTCCTCGAAACCCTACCGGGGAGCTGTTTTTT.

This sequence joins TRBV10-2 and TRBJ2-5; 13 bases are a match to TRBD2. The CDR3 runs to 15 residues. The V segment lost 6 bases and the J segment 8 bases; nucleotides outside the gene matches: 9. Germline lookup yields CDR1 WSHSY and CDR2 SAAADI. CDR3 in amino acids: CASRGTSGEPGTQYF. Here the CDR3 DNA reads TGCGCCAGCAGAGGGACTAGCGGGGAGCCCGGAACCCAGTACTTC.

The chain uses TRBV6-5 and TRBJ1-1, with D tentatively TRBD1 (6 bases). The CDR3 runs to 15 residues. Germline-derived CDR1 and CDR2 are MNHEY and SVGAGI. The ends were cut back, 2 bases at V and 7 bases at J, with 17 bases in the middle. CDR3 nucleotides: TGTGCCAGCAGTTACGCGACAGGAGGCGGGGGTGAAGCTTTCTTT. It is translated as CASSYATGGGGEAFF.

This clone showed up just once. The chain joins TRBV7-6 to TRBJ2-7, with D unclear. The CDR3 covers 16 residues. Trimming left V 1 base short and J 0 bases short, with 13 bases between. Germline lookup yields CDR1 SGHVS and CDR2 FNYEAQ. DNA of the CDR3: TGTGCCAGCAGCTTAGAAGTTTTGGGCAGCTCCTACGAGCAGTACTTC. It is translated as CASSLEVLGSSYEQYF.

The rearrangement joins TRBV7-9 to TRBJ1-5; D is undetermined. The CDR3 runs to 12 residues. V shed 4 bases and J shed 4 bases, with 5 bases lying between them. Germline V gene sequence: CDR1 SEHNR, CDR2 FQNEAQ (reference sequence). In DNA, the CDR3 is TGTGCCAGCAGCTCACGGAATCAGCCCCAGCATTTT. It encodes CASSSRNQPQHF. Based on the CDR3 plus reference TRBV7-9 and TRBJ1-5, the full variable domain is DTGVSQNPRHKITKRGQNVTFRCDPISEHNRLYWYRQTLGQGPEFLTYFQNEAQLEKSRLLSDRFSAERPKGSFSTLEIQRTEQGDSAMYLCASSSRNQPQHFGDGTRLSIL.

The DNA for the CDR3 is TGTGCCAGCAGCCAAGCTAGTAATAGCGGGGGATCGTACAATGAGCAGTTCTTC. It encodes CASSQASNSGGSYNEQFF. The chain joins TRBV4-2 to TRBJ2-1, with 9 bases identical to TRBD2. The CDR3 runs to 18 residues. V shed 1 base, J shed 4 bases, and the junction held 11 bases outside the gene matches. Germline V lookup: CDR1 LGHNA, CDR2 YNFKEQ.